This TCR beta chain was documented in a study of CD8 T cells in Susac syndrome. When the RNA was reverse transcribed, random hexamers were used with an input of roughly 0.45 to 1 ug. Via MiXCR, TCRdb re-called the immunoSEQ multiplex PCR reads, giving one row per CDR3 protein. The sample has around 80,000 distinct CDR3 sequences, roughly 92% seen once. This clonotype was seen a single time. Sequenced material: CD8+ T cells from PBMCs. The receptor comes from a human donor with Susac syndrome.

CDR3 region: CASSTPDSGTPTGDEQFF. The DNA for the CDR3 is TGTGCCAGCAGCACTCCGGATTCCGGGACGCCTACGGGTGATGAGCAGTTCTTC. The chain carries TRBV6-1 and TRBJ2-1; D could derive from TRBD1 or TRBD2 (5 bases each). This CDR3 region has 18 residues. The V end was cut by 6 bases, the J end by 8 bases, with 29 bases between. Germline lookup yields CDR1 MNHNS and CDR2 SASEGT.